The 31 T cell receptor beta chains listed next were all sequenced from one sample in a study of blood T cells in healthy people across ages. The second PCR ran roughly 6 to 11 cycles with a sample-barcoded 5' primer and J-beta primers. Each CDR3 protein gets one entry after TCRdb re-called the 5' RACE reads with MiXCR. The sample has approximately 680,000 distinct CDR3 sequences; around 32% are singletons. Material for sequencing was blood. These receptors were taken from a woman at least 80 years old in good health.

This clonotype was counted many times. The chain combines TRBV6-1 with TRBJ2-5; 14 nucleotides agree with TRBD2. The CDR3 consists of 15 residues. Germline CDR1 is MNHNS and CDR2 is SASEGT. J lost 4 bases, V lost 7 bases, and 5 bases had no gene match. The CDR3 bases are TGTGCCAGCAAAATGACTAGCGGGGGGGCAGAGACCCAGTACTTC. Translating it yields CASKMTSGGAETQYF.

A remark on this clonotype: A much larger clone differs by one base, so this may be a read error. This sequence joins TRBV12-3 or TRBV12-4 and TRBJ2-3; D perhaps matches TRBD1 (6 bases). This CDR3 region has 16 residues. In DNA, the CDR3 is TGTGCCAGCAGTTACGATAAGGGGGAAAGCACAGATGCGCAGTATTTT. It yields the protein CASSYDKGESTDAQYF.

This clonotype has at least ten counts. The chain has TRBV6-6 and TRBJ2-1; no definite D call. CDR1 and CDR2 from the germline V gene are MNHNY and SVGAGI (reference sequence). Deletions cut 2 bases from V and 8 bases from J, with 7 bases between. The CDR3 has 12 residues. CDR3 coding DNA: TGTGCCAGCAGTTACCAGGACGATGAGCAGTTCTTC. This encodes CASSYQDDEQFF.

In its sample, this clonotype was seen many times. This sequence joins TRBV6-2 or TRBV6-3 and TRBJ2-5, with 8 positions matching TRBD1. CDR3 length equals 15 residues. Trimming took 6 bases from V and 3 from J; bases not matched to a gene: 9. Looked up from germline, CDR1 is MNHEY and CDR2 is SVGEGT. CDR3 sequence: CASSRDRGRKETQYF. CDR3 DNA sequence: TGTGCCAGCAGCCGCGACAGGGGCAGAAAAGAGACCCAGTACTTC.

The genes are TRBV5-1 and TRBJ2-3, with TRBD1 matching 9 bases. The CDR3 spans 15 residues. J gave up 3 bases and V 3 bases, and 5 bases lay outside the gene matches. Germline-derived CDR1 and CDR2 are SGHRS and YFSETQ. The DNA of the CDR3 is TGCGCCAGCAGCTGGTATGGGACAGGGACAGATACGCAGTATTTT. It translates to CASSWYGTGTDTQYF.

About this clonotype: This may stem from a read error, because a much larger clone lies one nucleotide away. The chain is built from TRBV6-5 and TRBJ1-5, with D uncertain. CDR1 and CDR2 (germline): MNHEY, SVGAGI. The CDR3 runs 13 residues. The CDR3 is CASSYGSSQPQHF. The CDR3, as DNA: TGTGCCAGCAGTTACGGGAGCAGTCAGCCCCAGCATTTT.

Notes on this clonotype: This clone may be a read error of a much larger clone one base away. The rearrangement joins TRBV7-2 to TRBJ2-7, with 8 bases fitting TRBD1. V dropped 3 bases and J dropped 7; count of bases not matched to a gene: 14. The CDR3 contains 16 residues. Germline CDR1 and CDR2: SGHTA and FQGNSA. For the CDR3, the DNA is TGTGCCAGCAGCTTGTCGCCGGGACAGGTGTTCAATGAGCAGTACTTC. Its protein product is CASSLSPGQVFNEQYF. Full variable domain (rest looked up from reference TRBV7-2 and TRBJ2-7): GAGVSQSPSNKVTEKGKDVELRCDPISGHTALYWYRQSLGQGLEFLIYFQGNSAPDKSGLPSDRFSAERTGGSVSTLTIQRTQQEDSAVYLCASSLSPGQVFNEQYFGPGTRLTVT.

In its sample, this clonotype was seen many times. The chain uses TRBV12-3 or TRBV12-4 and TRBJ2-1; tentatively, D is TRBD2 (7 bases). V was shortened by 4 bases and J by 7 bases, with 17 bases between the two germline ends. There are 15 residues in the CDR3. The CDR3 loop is CASSWGGGHGNEQFF. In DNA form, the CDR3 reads TGTGCCAGCAGTTGGGGCGGGGGCCACGGGAATGAGCAGTTCTTC.

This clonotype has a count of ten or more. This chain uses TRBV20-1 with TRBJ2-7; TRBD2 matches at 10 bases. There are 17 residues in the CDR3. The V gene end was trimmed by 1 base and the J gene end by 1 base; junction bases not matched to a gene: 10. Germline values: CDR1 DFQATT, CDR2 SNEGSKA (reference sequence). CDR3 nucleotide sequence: TGCAGTGCTAGAGGGGGCCCTAGCGGGGGCCTTTCCTACGAGCAGTACTTC. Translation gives CSARGGPSGGLSYEQYF.

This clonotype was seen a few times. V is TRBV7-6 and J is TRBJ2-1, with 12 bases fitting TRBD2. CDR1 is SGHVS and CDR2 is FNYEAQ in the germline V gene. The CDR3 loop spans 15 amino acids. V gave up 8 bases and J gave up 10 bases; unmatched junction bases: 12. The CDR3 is CASQILAGGPREQFF. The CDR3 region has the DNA TGTGCCAGCCAAATCCTAGCGGGGGGGCCAAGGGAGCAGTTCTTC.

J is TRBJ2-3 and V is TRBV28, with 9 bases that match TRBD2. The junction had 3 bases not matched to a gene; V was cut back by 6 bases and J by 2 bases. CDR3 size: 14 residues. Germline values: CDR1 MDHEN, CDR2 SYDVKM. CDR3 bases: TGTGCCAGCAGGACTAGCGGAGACACAGATACGCAGTATTTT. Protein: CASRTSGDTDTQYF.

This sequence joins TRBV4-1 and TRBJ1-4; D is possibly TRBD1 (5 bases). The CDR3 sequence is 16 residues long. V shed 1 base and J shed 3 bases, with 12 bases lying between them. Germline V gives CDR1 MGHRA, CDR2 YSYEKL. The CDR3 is CASSQARGDSNEKLFF. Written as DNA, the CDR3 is TGCGCCAGCAGCCAAGCACGCGGGGACTCTAATGAAAAACTGTTTTTT.

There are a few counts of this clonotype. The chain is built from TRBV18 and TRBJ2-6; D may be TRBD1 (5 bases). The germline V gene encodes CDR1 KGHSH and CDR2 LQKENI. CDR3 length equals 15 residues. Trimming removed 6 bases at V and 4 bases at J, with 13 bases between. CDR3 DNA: TGTGCCAGCTCGCGACAGCAACTGGGGGCCAACGTCCTGACTTTC. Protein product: CASSRQQLGANVLTF. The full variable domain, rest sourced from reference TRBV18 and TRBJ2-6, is NAGVMQNPRHLVRRRGQEARLRCSPMKGHSHVYWYRQLPEEGLKFMVYLQKENIIDESGMPKERFSAEFPKEGPSILRIQQVVRGDSAAYFCASSRQQLGANVLTFGAGSRLTVL.

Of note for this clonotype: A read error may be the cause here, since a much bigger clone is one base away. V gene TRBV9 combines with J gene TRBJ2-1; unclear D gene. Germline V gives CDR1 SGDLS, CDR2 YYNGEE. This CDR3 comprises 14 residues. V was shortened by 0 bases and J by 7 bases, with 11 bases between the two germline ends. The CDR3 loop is CASSVATEGNEQFF. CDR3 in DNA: TGTGCCAGCAGCGTAGCTACGGAAGGTAATGAGCAGTTCTTC.

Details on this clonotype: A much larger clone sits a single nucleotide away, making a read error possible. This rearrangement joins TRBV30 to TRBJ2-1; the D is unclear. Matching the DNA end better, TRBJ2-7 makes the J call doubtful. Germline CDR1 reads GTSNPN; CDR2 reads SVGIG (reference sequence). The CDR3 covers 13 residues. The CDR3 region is CAWSVAYNNEQYF. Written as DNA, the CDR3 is TGTGCCTGGAGTGTAGCCTATAACAATGAGCAGTACTTC.

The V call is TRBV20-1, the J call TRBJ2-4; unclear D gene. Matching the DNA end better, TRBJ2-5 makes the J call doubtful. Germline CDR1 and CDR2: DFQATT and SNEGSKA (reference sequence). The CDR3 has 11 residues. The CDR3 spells CSALVAETQYF. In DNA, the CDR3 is TGCAGTGCTTTGGTCGCGGAGACCCAGTACTTC.

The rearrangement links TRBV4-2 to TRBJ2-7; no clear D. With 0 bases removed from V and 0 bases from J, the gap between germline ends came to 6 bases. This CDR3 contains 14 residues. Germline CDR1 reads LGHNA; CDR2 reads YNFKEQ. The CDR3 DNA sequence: TGTGCCAGCAGCCAAGATTGGAGCTCCTACGAGCAGTACTTC. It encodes CASSQDWSSYEQYF.

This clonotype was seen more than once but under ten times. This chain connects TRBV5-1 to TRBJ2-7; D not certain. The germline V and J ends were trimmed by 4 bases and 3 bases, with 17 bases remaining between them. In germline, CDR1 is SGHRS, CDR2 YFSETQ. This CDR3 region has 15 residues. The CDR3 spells CASSAEWGYLYEQYF. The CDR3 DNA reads TGCGCCAGCAGCGCCGAATGGGGTTACCTCTACGAGCAGTACTTC.

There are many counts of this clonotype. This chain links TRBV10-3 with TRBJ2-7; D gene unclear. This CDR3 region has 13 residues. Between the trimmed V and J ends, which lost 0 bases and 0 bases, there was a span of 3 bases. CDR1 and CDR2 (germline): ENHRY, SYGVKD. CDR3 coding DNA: TGTGCCATCAGTGAGTCGACCTCCTACGAGCAGTACTTC. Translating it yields CAISESTSYEQYF.

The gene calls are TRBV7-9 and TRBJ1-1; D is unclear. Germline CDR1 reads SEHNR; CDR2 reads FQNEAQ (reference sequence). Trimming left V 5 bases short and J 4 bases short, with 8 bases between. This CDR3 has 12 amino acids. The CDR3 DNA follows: TGTGCCAGCAGCCCTCTCAGCACTGAAGCTTTCTTT. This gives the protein CASSPLSTEAFF.

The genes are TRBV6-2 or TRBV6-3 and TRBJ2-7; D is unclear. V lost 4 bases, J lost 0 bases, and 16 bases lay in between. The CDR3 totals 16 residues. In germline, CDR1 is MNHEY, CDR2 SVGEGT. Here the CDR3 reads CASSCSGELSSYEQYF. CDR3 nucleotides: TGTGCCAGCAGTTGCTCGGGCGAGCTTAGCTCCTACGAGCAGTACTTC.

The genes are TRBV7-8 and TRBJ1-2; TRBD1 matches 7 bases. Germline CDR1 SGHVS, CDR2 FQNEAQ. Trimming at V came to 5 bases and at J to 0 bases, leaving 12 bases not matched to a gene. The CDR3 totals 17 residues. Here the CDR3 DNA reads TGTGCCAGCAGCCGAAGCGGGGACAGACTTGCTAACTATGGCTACACCTTC. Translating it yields CASSRSGDRLANYGYTF. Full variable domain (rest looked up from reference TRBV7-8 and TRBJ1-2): GAGVSQSPRYKVAKRGQDVALRCDPISGHVSLFWYQQALGQGPEFLTYFQNEAQLDKSGLPSDRFFAERPEGSVSTLKIQRTQQEDSAVYLCASSRSGDRLANYGYTFGSGTRLTVV.

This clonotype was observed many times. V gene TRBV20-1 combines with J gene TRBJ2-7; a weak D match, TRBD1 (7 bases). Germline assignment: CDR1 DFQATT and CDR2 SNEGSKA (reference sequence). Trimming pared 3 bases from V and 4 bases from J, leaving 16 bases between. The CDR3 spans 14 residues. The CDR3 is CSASKGGGRYEQYF. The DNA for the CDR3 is TGCAGTGCTAGTAAAGGAGGGGGCCGTTACGAGCAGTACTTC.

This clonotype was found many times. The CDR3 is CASSLERGPYEQYF. The CDR3 DNA reads TGTGCCAGCAGCTTAGAGCGGGGGCCCTACGAGCAGTACTTC. The chain carries TRBV7-2 and TRBJ2-7; TRBD2 matches at 8 bases. Germline trimming cut 1 base from V and 2 bases from J; bases unmatched to any gene: 1. In germline, CDR1 is SGHTA, CDR2 FQGNSA. The CDR3 sequence is 14 residues long.

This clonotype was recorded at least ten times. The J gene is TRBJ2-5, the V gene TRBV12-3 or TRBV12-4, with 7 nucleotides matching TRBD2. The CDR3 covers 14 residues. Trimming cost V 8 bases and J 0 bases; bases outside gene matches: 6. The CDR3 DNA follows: TGTGCCAGCGGGGGGGTCCTTTACCAAGAGACCCAGTACTTC. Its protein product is CASGGVLYQETQYF.

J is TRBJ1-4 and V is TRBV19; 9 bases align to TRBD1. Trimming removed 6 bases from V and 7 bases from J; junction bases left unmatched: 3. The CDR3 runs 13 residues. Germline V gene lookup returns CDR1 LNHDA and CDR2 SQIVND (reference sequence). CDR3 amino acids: CASRTGGSEKLFF. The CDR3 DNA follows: TGTGCCAGTAGGACAGGGGGATCTGAAAAACTGTTTTTT.

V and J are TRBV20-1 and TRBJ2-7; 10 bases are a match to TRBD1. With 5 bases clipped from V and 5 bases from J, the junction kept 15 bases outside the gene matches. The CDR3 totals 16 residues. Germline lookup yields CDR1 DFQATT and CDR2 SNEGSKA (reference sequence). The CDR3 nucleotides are TGCAGTGCTGCAAGTAGCGACAGGGGGCGAGGAGACGAGCAGTACTTC. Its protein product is CSAASSDRGRGDEQYF.

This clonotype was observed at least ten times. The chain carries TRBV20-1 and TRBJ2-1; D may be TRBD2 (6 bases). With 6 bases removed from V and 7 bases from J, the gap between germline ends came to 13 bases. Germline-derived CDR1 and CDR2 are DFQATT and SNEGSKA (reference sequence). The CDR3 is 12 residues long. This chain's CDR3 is CSAEGTRNEQFF. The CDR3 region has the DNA TGCAGTGCCGAGGGGACTCGTAATGAGCAGTTCTTC.

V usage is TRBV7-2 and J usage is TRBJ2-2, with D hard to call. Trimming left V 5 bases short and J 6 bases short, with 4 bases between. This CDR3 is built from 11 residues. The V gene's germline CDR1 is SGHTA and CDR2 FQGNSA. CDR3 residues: CASSPPGELFF. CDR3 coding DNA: TGTGCCAGCAGCCCGCCCGGGGAGCTGTTTTTT.

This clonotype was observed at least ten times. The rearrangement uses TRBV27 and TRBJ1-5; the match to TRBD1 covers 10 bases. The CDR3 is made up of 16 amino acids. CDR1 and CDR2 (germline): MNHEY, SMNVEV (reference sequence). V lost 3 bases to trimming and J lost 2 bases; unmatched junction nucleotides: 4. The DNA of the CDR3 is TGTGCCAGCAGTTTGACCGGGACAGGGGGCAATCAGCCCCAGCATTTT. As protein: CASSLTGTGGNQPQHF.

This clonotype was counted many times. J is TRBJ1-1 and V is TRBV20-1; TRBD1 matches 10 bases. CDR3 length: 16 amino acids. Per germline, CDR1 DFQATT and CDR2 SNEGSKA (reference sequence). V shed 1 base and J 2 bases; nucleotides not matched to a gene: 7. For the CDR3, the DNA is TGCAGTGCTAGAGTCGCCGGGACAGGGGTTAACACTGAAGCTTTCTTT. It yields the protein CSARVAGTGVNTEAFF.